This paragraph reports one TCR beta chain. The sample originates from a study of blood T cell repertoires in COVID-19. Germline V gives CDR1 KGHSH, CDR2 LQKENI. V was trimmed by 4 bases and J by 0 bases, leaving 10 bases between them. The CDR3 extends over 15 amino acids. Data came from immunoSEQ multiplex PCR; TCRdb stores just in-frame clones and leaves some out. The sample shows more than 150,000 clones, around 84% of them seen only once. The chain has TRBV18 and TRBJ1-5; a possible D gene is TRBD1 (6 bases). Material: peripheral blood. The clonotype comes from a man aged 60-69 years with COVID-19, enrolled during active disease. CDR3 DNA sequence: TGTGCCAGCTCACACAGGGAGATTAGCAATCAGCCCCAGCATTTT. It is translated as CASSHREISNQPQHF.